This T cell receptor beta chain was identified in a study of tumor and adjacent non-tumor tissue in lung cancer. RNA was extracted from bulk tissue without any cell sorting. CDR3 length: 16 residues. After removal of 6 bases from V and 7 bases from J, the junction contained 15 bases not matched to a gene. Germline loops: CDR1 SGHKS, CDR2 YYEKEE (reference sequence). Turning to this clonotype: What it binds is not known.

Whole-study findings and limits: Patients with more diverse tumor TCRs had worse survival.

A modified ARM-PCR protocol with three rounds of nested PCR amplified TCRbeta. TCRdb used MiXCR to reprocess the multiplex PCR reads, holding one entry per CDR3 protein. The table records tens of thousands of distinct CDR3 sequences, 67% of them present only once. The sequencing input was lung tumor tissue. This TCR was sampled from a man aged 55 to 70 with non-small cell lung cancer. The V and J genes are TRBV5-5 and TRBJ1-2; the match to TRBD1 covers 10 bases. CDR3 amino acids: CASNLTPNDRGLGYTF. CDR3 nucleotide sequence: TGTGCCAGCAACCTGACCCCCAATGACAGGGGGCTTGGCTACACCTTC.